This T cell receptor beta chain is drawn from a study of blood T cell repertoires in COVID-19. Study-level background: COVID-19 samples collected from the United States, Italy and Spain covered acute and convalescent phases. In each case, the material was cDNA or gDNA derived from T cells, B-cell-depleted T cells, or PBMCs.

Germline V CDR1 and CDR2: SGHTA, FQGNSA. V shed 6 bases and J 3 bases; nucleotides not matched to a gene: 1. The CDR3 runs 13 residues. Methods used by the authors: Estimates of nucleated cell counts were drawn from the amplification of reference gene primers. Sequencing used immunoSEQ multiplex PCR; TCRdb keeps in-frame clones, though not all of them. V and J calls and clone size come straight from that table; D and trimming were deduced from the DNA. The sample lists roughly 100,000 clones; 84% were seen once. The chain has TRBV7-2 and TRBJ2-5, with 10 bases identical to TRBD1. Material for sequencing was peripheral blood. This receptor was taken from a human donor in a cohort sampled during active COVID-19. Here the CDR3 reads CASRGQGKETQYF. The CDR3 region has the DNA TGTGCCAGCAGGGGACAGGGGAAAGAGACCCAGTACTTC.